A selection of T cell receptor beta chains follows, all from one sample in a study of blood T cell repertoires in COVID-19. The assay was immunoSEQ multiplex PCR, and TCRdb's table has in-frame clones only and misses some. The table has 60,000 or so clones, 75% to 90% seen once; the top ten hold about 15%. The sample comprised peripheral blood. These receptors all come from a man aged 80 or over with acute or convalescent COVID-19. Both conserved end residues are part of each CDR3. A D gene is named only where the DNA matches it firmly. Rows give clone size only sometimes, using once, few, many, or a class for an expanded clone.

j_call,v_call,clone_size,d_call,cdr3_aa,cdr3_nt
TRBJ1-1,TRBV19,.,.,CASSIAIYGNGNNGFMNTEAFF,TGTGCCAGTAGTATAGCGATCTATGGCAACGGCAATAACGGGTTTATGAACACTGAAGCTTTCTTT
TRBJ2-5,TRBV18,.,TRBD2,CASSIIGLAAPETQYF,TGTGCCAGCTCAATCATCGGACTAGCGGCGCCAGAGACCCAGTACTTC
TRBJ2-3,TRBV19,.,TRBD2,CASSIRLAVSTDTQYF,TGTGCCAGTAGTATTCGGCTAGCGGTGAGCACAGATACGCAGTATTTT
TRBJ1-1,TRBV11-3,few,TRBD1,CASSHEGAVTEAFF,TGTGCCAGCAGCCACGAGGGGGCGGTGACTGAAGCTTTCTTT
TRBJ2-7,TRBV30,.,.,CAWSVRHSNGEQYF,TGTGCCTGGAGTGTAAGACACTCGAACGGCGAGCAGTACTTC
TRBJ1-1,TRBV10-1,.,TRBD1,CASRPGTGGTEAFF,TGCGCCAGCAGACCCGGGACAGGGGGCACTGAAGCTTTCTTT
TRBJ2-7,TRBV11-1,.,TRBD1,CASSKDRGRGEQYF,TGTGCCAGCAGCAAGGACAGGGGGCGAGGCGAGCAGTACTTC
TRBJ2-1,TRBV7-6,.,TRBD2,CASSPRILAGLDEQFF,TGTGCCAGCAGCCCTCGGATCTTAGCGGGGTTAGATGAGCAGTTCTTC
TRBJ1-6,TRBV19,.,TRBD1,CASSAGGNSPLHF,TGTGCCAGTAGTGCAGGGGGGAATTCACCCCTCCACTTT
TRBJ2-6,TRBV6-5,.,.,CASSPTGSGANVLTF,TGTGCCAGCAGCCCCACAGGGAGTGGGGCCAACGTCCTGACTTTC
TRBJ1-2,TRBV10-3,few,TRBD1,CAISDPDRGRYYGYTF,TGTGCCATCAGTGACCCTGACAGGGGGCGGTATTATGGCTACACCTTC
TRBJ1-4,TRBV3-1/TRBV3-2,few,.,CASSQNPTGLNEKLFF,TGTGCCAGCAGCCAGAACCCGACAGGCCTAAATGAAAAACTGTTTTTT
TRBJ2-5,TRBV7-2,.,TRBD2,CASSYGTSGARRETQYF,TGTGCCAGCAGCTACGGGACTAGCGGGGCCAGGAGAGAGACCCAGTACTTC
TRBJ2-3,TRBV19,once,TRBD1,CASSPNPRDRGRGTDTQYF,TGTGCCAGTAGTCCGAACCCCCGGGACAGGGGGCGAGGCACAGATACGCAGTATTTT
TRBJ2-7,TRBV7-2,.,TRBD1,CASSRRTGQGYEQYF,TGTGCCAGCAGCCGGCGGACGGGACAGGGGTACGAGCAGTACTTC
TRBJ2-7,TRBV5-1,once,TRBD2,CASSLAGTSGGRTYEQYF,TGCGCCAGCAGCTTGGCCGGGACTAGCGGGGGTCGCACCTACGAGCAGTACTTC
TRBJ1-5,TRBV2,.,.,CASSGGRFNQPQHF,TGTGCCAGCAGTGGGGGCCGCTTCAATCAGCCCCAGCATTTT
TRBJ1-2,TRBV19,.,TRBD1,CASSLRGTGVSNYGYTF,TGTGCCAGTAGTCTTCGAGGGACAGGAGTATCCAACTATGGCTACACCTTC
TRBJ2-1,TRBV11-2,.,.,CASSSLSEQFF,TGTGCCAGCAGCTCTCTCTCCGAGCAGTTCTTC
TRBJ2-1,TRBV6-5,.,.,CASSYRQGYEQFF,TGTGCCAGCAGTTACCGGCAGGGATATGAGCAGTTCTTC
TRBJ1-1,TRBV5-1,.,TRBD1,CASSLSRGQRNTEAFF,TGCGCCAGCAGCTTGAGCAGGGGGCAGAGGAACACTGAAGCTTTCTTT
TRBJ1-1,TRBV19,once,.,CASSLTTRGNPEAFF,TGTGCCAGTAGTCTGACGACACGGGGTAATCCTGAAGCTTTCTTT
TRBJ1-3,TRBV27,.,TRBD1,CASSPRQGISGNTIYF,TGTGCCAGCAGTCCTCGACAGGGGATCTCTGGAAACACCATATATTTT
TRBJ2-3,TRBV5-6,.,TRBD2,CASSFRTSGGADTQYF,TGTGCCAGCAGCTTTAGGACTAGCGGGGGGGCGGATACGCAGTATTTT
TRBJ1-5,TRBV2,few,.,CASMGGDQPQHF,TGTGCCAGCATGGGGGGGGATCAGCCCCAGCATTTT
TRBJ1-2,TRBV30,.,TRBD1,CAWSTGGYGYTF,TGTGCCTGGAGTACAGGGGGCTATGGCTACACCTTC
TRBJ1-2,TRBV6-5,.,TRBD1,CASGQGQINNYGYTF,TGTGCCAGCGGCCAGGGACAGATTAATAACTATGGCTACACCTTC
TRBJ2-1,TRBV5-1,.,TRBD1,CASSATRDRPYNEQFF,TGCGCCAGCAGCGCCACCCGGGACAGGCCCTACAATGAGCAGTTCTTC
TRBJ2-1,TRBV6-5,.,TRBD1,CASRTGTGYRNEQFF,TGTGCCAGCAGAACGGGGACAGGTTACCGCAATGAGCAGTTCTTC
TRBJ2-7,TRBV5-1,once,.,CASSLGLGTYEQYF,TGCGCCAGCAGCTTGGGGCTAGGAACCTACGAGCAGTACTTC
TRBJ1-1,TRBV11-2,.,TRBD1,CASSAAGGTEAFF,TGTGCCAGCAGCGCCGCAGGGGGCACTGAAGCTTTCTTT
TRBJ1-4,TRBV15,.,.,CATRPAGPSNEKLFF,TGTGCCACCAGACCTGCGGGGCCTTCTAATGAAAAACTGTTTTTT
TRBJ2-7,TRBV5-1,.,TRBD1,CASRGDSAYEQYF,TGCGCCAGCAGGGGGGACAGCGCCTACGAGCAGTACTTC
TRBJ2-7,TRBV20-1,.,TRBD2,CSASPSGSYEQYF,TGCAGTGCTAGTCCTAGCGGGTCATACGAGCAGTACTTC
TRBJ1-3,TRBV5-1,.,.,CASSSGTGGSGNTIYF,TGCGCCAGCAGCTCCGGGACCGGGGGTTCTGGAAACACCATATATTTT
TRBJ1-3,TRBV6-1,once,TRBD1,CASSALPGQGRTGNTIYF,TGTGCCAGCAGTGCGCTCCCGGGACAGGGGAGGACTGGAAACACCATATATTTT
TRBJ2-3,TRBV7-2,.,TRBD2,CASSLGVPGGGVADTQYF,TGTGCCAGCAGCTTAGGGGTCCCTGGGGGGGGAGTAGCAGATACGCAGTATTTT
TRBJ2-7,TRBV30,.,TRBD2,CAWSRGAGGYEQYF,TGTGCCTGGAGTCGAGGGGCGGGGGGCTACGAGCAGTACTTC
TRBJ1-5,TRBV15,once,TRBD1,CATSRDLQGATSNQPQHF,TGTGCCACCAGCAGAGATCTCCAGGGGGCGACGAGCAATCAGCCCCAGCATTTT
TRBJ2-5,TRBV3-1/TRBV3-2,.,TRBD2,CASSGPGGAETQYF,TGTGCCAGCAGCGGGCCGGGGGGTGCTGAGACCCAGTACTTC
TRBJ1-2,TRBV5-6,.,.,CASSSPGSSGFNYGYTF,TGTGCCAGCAGCTCCCCCGGGTCGTCTGGGTTCAACTATGGCTACACCTTC
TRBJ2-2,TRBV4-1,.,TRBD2,CASSQGPAGGADTGELFF,TGCGCCAGCAGCCAAGGCCCAGCGGGGGGGGCTGACACCGGGGAGCTGTTTTTT
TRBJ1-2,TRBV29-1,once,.,CSVVGASYGYTF,TGCAGCGTTGTAGGAGCTAGCTATGGCTACACCTTC
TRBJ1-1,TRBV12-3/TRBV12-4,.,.,CASSLDRYTEAFF,TGTGCCAGCAGTTTAGACAGGTATACTGAAGCTTTCTTT
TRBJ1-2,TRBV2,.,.,CASSEGQIYGYTF,TGTGCCAGCAGTGAAGGGCAGATCTATGGCTACACCTTC
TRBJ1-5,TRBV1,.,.,CTSSQVWTSGNQPQHF,TGCACCAGCAGCCAAGTTTGGACAAGCGGCAATCAGCCCCAGCATTTT
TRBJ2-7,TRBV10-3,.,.,CAISAGRAHEQYF,TGTGCCATCAGTGCTGGCAGGGCCCACGAGCAGTACTTC
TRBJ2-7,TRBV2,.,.,CASSLIEISYEQYF,TGTGCCAGCAGTTTGATAGAAATATCTTACGAGCAGTACTTC
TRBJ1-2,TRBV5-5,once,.,CASSPGSDYGYTF,TGTGCCAGCAGCCCAGGGTCGGACTATGGCTACACCTTC
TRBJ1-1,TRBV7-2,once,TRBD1,CASSTQGAPNTEAFF,TGTGCCAGCAGCACACAGGGGGCACCGAACACTGAAGCTTTCTTT
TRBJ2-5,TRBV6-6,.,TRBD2,CASRYLAGGKETQYF,TGTGCCAGCAGATATCTAGCGGGGGGGAAAGAGACCCAGTACTTC
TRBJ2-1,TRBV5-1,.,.,CASSGPGDALGFF,TGCGCCAGCAGCGGCCCGGGAGATGCCTTGGGGTTCTTC
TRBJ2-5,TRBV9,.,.,CASSVGFGRGVGETQYF,TGTGCCAGCAGCGTAGGATTCGGCAGGGGGGTTGGAGAGACCCAGTACTTC